Below are 10 T cell receptor beta chains sequenced from a single sample in a study of regulatory T cells in long-lasting Graves disease. The time point is: newly diagnosed GD, antithyroid drugs for less than 3 months. The TCR library was made from RNA that had been extracted from PBMCs in TRIzol. Investigators prepared the TCR beta libraries by applying iRepertoire HTBI primers and Arm-PCR of CDR3 regions. Via MiXCR, TCRdb re-called the multiplex PCR reads, giving one row per CDR3 protein. Of fewer than 650,000 distinct CDR3 sequences in the sample, about 15% were seen once. These data also formed part of another study, on T cells in Graves' hyperthyroidism and ophthalmopathy.

The input for sequencing was peripheral blood mononuclear cells (PBMCs), taken at new diagnosis, from a patient treated with antithyroid drugs. The receptor source for this set is a woman in her 30s with Graves disease.

On this clonotype itself: It may be a read error: a sequence one base away is much more abundant. The chain is built from TRBV7-9 and TRBJ1-1, with D hard to call. The CDR3 is 15 residues long. V was cut by 5 bases and J by 1 base, with 14 bases left in between. Looked up from germline, CDR1 is SEHNR and CDR2 is FQNEAQ (reference sequence). CDR3 DNA sequence: TGTGCCAGCAGCAGAGAGGCACCAAGGAACACTGAAGCTTTCTTT. This sequence encodes CASSREAPRNTEAFF. The full variable domain, rest sourced from reference TRBV7-9 and TRBJ1-1, is DTGVSQNPRHKITKRGQNVTFRCDPISEHNRLYWYRQTLGQGPEFLTYFQNEAQLEKSRLLSDRFSAERPKGSFSTLEIQRTEQGDSAMYLCASSREAPRNTEAFFGQGTRLTVV.

This clonotype came up a few times. This chain uses TRBV12-5 with TRBJ2-7; no reliable D call. Germline V gene sequence: CDR1 LGHNT, CDR2 FRNRAP. The CDR3 spans 8 residues. V lost 3 bases and J lost 12, with 3 bases in between. The CDR3 is CASGFLYF. CDR3 nucleotides: TGTGCTAGTGGTTTTCTGTACTTC.

This clonotype occurred many times. The gene calls are TRBV6-4 and TRBJ2-5; TRBD2 might be the D (5 bases). The CDR3 is made up of 15 amino acids. Germline V gene lookup returns CDR1 MRHNA and CDR2 SNTAGT. With 2 bases removed from V and 0 bases from J, the gap between germline ends came to 10 bases. For the CDR3, the DNA is TGTGCCAGCAGTGACCGACCGGGGAACCAAGAGACCCAGTACTTC. It codes for CASSDRPGNQETQYF.

In its sample, this clonotype was seen a few times. This chain connects TRBV15 to TRBJ2-1, with D unresolved. CDR1 LNHNV and CDR2 YYDKDF come from the germline V gene (reference sequence). The CDR3 is made up of 13 amino acids. Trimming removed 3 bases from V and 9 bases from J, with 12 bases in between. The chain's CDR3 is CATSSSSFGEQFF. In DNA form, the CDR3 reads TGTGCCACCAGCAGTTCCAGCTTCGGTGAGCAGTTCTTC.

The table lists this clonotype with many counts. The V and J genes are TRBV10-3 and TRBJ1-1, with D possibly matching TRBD1 (5 bases). Per the germline V gene, CDR1 is ENHRY and CDR2 is SYGVKD. Trimming cost V 6 bases and J 6 bases, with 11 bases left between them. This CDR3 has 12 residues. The CDR3 spells CAISRDGSEAFF. CDR3 nucleotide sequence: TGTGCCATCAGCCGGGACGGCTCTGAAGCTTTCTTT.

J is TRBJ2-1 and V is TRBV2; 11 nucleotides match TRBD2. The CDR3 length is 15 residues. Germline assignment: CDR1 SNHLY and CDR2 FYNNEI. The junction had 8 bases not matched to a gene; V was cut back by 0 bases and J by 13 bases. CDR3 sequence: CASSEALLAGVSQFF. The CDR3 DNA reads TGTGCCAGCAGTGAAGCGCTACTAGCGGGAGTATCCCAGTTCTTC.

In its sample, this clonotype was seen many times. The V call is TRBV3-1, the J call TRBJ2-2; maybe TRBD2 (6 bases). The CDR3 totals 17 residues. Trimming cost V 3 bases and J 2 bases, with 16 bases left between them. The V gene's germline CDR1 is LGHDT and CDR2 YNNKEL (reference sequence). The CDR3 protein is CASSQGWRGTNTGELFF. In DNA form, the CDR3 reads TGTGCCAGCAGCCAGGGGTGGCGGGGCACAAACACCGGGGAGCTGTTTTTT.

The CDR3 region is CSARRDIYGGTF. CDR3 DNA: TGCAGTGCCCGGCGGGACATCTATGGCGGTACCTTC. The chain employs TRBV20-1 and TRBJ1-2; the D gene is possibly TRBD1 (6 bases). Germline lookup yields CDR1 DFQATT and CDR2 SNEGSKA (reference sequence). This CDR3 has 12 residues. V lost 6 bases and J lost 14, with 22 bases in between.

The gene calls are TRBV10-3 and TRBJ2-4, with 9 bases aligning to TRBD2. The CDR3 spans 11 residues. Germline loops: CDR1 ENHRY, CDR2 SYGVKD. V shed 10 bases and J 8 bases; nucleotides not matched to a gene: 3. Here the CDR3 reads CATSSGDIQYF. CDR3 coding DNA: TGTGCCACCTCTAGCGGGGACATTCAGTACTTC.

Of note for this clonotype: This may be a read error, as it is one base from a much larger clone. The gene calls are TRBV12-3 or TRBV12-4 and TRBJ2-7; D gene ambiguous. The J call is uncertain, as TRBJ2-1 better fits the DNA end. The CDR3 consists of 18 residues. In nucleotides, the CDR3 is TGTGCCAGCAGTTCGGTGAAGTTTAGTGGTGTTCCCACCTACGAGCAGTTCTTC. Its protein product is CASSSVKFSGVPTYEQFF.